This T cell receptor (beta chain) is drawn from a study of Ad26.COV2.S vaccination and SARS-CoV-2 variants. Whole-study context: Recipients of Ad26.COV2.S got it intramuscularly, once or twice 56 days apart.

From germline, CDR1 is MNHEY and CDR2 SMNVEV (reference sequence). The V segment lost 0 bases and the J segment 4 bases; nucleotides outside the gene matches: 8. This CDR3 comprises 18 residues. Treatment indicated: some 19 received Ad26.COV2.S at low or high dose, single or two shots; 5 received placebo; per-sample allocation not given. Day 63 after the first injection of vaccine or placebo was the sampling time. Wuhan-strain SARS-CoV-2 spike was expressed by the Ad26 vector that made up the vaccine. Remarks on this clone: Antigen specificity is unknown.

Overall study findings and caveats: Those who received the vaccine showed greater spike-specific TCR breadth than those given placebo. Measurement of non-spike TCR breadth gave similar results in vaccine and placebo recipients.

Libraries were prepared by immunoSEQ multiplex PCR; TCRdb keeps only in-frame clonotypes and omits some of them. The top ten clones hold 1.7% of a sample with some 460,000 clones, 80% to 90% of them seen once. The sample in question was peripheral blood, obtained in a trial of Ad26.COV2.S vaccine versus placebo. The receptor comes from a person between 18 and 59 years old who received the Ad26.COV2.S COVID-19 vaccine or a placebo. The J gene is TRBJ2-2, the V gene TRBV27; 10 bases are shared with TRBD2. CDR3 sequence reads: CASSLSPSGGASTGELFF. Written as DNA, the CDR3 is TGTGCCAGCAGTTTATCCCCTAGCGGGGGAGCGAGCACCGGGGAGCTGTTTTTT.